This passage covers 21 T cell receptor beta chains from one sample sequenced in a study of Ad26.COV2.S vaccination and SARS-CoV-2 variants. Libraries were prepared by immunoSEQ multiplex PCR; TCRdb keeps only in-frame clonotypes and omits some of them. Of 300,000 to 400,000 clones listed, around 90% are singletons. Noted treatment: 15 to 20 received Ad26.COV2.S at low or high dose, single or two shots; several received placebo; per-sample allocation not given. After the first vaccine or placebo injection, samples were drawn on day 63. Sample: peripheral blood, taken in a trial of Ad26.COV2.S vaccine versus placebo. These receptors were taken from a person between 18 and 65 years old who received the Ad26.COV2.S COVID-19 vaccine or a placebo.

J is TRBJ1-6 and V is TRBV12-3 or TRBV12-4; no reliable D call. Trimming left V 4 bases short and J 9 bases short, with 10 bases between. This CDR3 spans 13 amino acids. The CDR3 region has the DNA TGTGCCAGCAGTTCCGTTTCCCGTTCACCCCTCCACTTT. Encoded protein: CASSSVSRSPLHF.

The V call is TRBV15, the J call TRBJ2-7, with a possible D match to TRBD1 (7 bases). V was trimmed by 5 bases and J by 3 bases, leaving 14 bases between them. Germline CDR1 LNHNV, CDR2 YYDKDF (reference sequence). CDR3 size: 14 residues. The CDR3 sequence is CATSPRDSLYEQYF. In DNA form, the CDR3 reads TGTGCCACCAGCCCGCGGGACAGCCTCTACGAGCAGTACTTC.

The rearrangement uses TRBV7-2 and TRBJ1-2; 9 positions agree with TRBD1. V lost 3 bases, J lost 8 bases, and 16 bases stayed unmatched. The CDR3 sequence is 17 residues long. Looked up from germline, CDR1 is SGHTA and CDR2 is FQGNSA. This CDR3 is CASSLSGQGGGMGGYTF. The CDR3 nucleotides are TGTGCCAGCAGCTTGTCGGGACAGGGTGGAGGAATGGGCGGCTACACCTTC.

V and J are TRBV11-3 and TRBJ2-1; D not certain. Between the trimmed V and J ends, which lost 1 base and 12 bases, there was a span of 10 bases. The CDR3 has 12 residues. Germline lookup yields CDR1 SGHNT and CDR2 YENEEA. The CDR3 DNA follows: TGTGCCAGCAGCTTAGCCCCCGGCGGGCAGTTCTTC. This codes for CASSLAPGGQFF. Full variable domain (rest looked up from reference TRBV11-3 and TRBJ2-1): EAGVVQSPRYKIIEKKQPVAFWCNPISGHNTLYWYLQNLGQGPELLIRYENEEAVDDSQLPKDRFSAERLKGVDSTLKIQPAELGDSAVYLCASSLAPGGQFFGPGTRLTVL.

The chain recombines TRBV15 with TRBJ1-5; D is uncertain. Germline values: CDR1 LNHNV, CDR2 YYDKDF (reference sequence). The V gene lost 8 bases and the J gene lost 0 bases, with 23 bases spanning the gap. The CDR3 spans 18 residues. The CDR3 here is CATSQRELPIYSNQPQHF. CDR3 nucleotides: TGTGCCACCTCCCAGAGGGAGCTACCCATTTATAGCAATCAGCCCCAGCATTTT.

The V call is TRBV7-2, the J call TRBJ1-2; TRBD1 matches 8 bases. The germline V gene has CDR1 SGHTA and CDR2 FQGNSA. Trimming cost V 1 base and J 2 bases; bases outside gene matches: 6. The CDR3 loop spans 16 amino acids. The CDR3 region is CASSLGGQVRNYGYTF. The CDR3 coding sequence is TGTGCCAGCAGCTTAGGGGGACAGGTTAGGAACTATGGCTACACCTTC. The full variable domain, completed using reference TRBV7-2 and TRBJ1-2, is GAGVSQSPSNKVTEKGKDVELRCDPISGHTALYWYRQSLGQGLEFLIYFQGNSAPDKSGLPSDRFSAERTGGSVSTLTIQRTQQEDSAVYLCASSLGGQVRNYGYTFGSGTRLTVV.

The CDR3: CASSYSKGTEQFF. CDR3 DNA: TGTGCCAGCAGTTACTCGAAAGGGACTGAGCAGTTCTTC. V usage is TRBV6-2 or TRBV6-3 and J usage is TRBJ2-1; either TRBD1 or TRBD2 may supply D (5 bases each). V lost 0 bases and J lost 9, with 9 bases in between. The CDR3 is 13 residues long. Germline loops: CDR1 MNHEY, CDR2 SVGEGT.

V and J are TRBV29-1 and TRBJ1-5; D is undetermined. The CDR3 consists of 12 residues. CDR1 SQVTM and CDR2 ANQGSEA come from the germline V gene. V dropped 4 bases and J dropped 2 bases, with 6 bases sitting between them. The CDR3 region has the DNA TGCAGCGTTGGGTCTGGCAATCAGCCCCAGCATTTT. It specifies CSVGSGNQPQHF.

A remark on this clone: The same CDR3 also results from other DNA sequences found in this sample. V usage is TRBV30 and J usage is TRBJ1-1; D uncertain. Trimming cost V 2 bases and J 5 bases, with 6 bases left between them. The CDR3 covers 11 residues. Germline V CDR1 and CDR2: GTSNPN, SVGIG (reference sequence). The CDR3, as DNA: TGTGCCTGGAGTCTGGGAACTGAAGCTTTCTTT. It translates to CAWSLGTEAFF. Using reference TRBV30 and TRBJ1-1 for the parts outside the CDR3, the full variable domain is SQTIHQWPATLVQPVGSPLSLECTVEGTSNPNLYWYRQAAGRGLQLLFYSVGIGQISSEVPQNLSASRPQDRQFILSSKKLLLSDSGFYLCAWSLGTEAFFGQGTRLTVV.

J is TRBJ2-2 and V is TRBV7-6; 8 positions match TRBD2. Trimming at V came to 3 bases and at J to 2 bases, leaving 5 bases not matched to a gene. The CDR3 loop spans 16 amino acids. In germline, CDR1 is SGHVS, CDR2 FNYEAQ. In DNA, the CDR3 is TGTGCCAGCAGCTTCGGTGCGGGGGGCAACACCGGGGAGCTGTTTTTT. It codes for CASSFGAGGNTGELFF. Variable domain in full (rest from reference TRBV7-6 and TRBJ2-2): GAGVSQSPRYKVTKRGQDVALRCDPISGHVSLYWYRQALGQGPEFLTYFNYEAQQDKSGLPNDRFSAERPEGSISTLTIQRTEQRDSAMYRCASSFGAGGNTGELFFGEGSRLTVL.

V gene TRBV2 combines with J gene TRBJ2-2; 11 bases map to TRBD2. CDR1 is SNHLY and CDR2 is FYNNEI in the germline V gene. With V trimmed by 6 bases and J by 5 bases, 5 bases remained unmatched. The CDR3 sequence is 15 residues long. The CDR3 region is CASRVAGGRTGELFF. The CDR3 DNA reads as TGTGCCAGCAGAGTAGCGGGGGGGCGGACCGGGGAGCTGTTTTTT.

This chain joins TRBV10-3 and TRBJ1-2; D is possibly TRBD1 (5 bases). The CDR3 contains 14 residues. Germline V CDR1 and CDR2: ENHRY, SYGVKD. Trimming took 4 bases from V and 5 from J, leaving 14 bases between them. DNA for the CDR3: TGTGCCATCAGTGTGGTACAGGACTTTTATGGCTACACCTTC. Its protein is CAISVVQDFYGYTF.

This sequence joins TRBV7-8 and TRBJ2-2; D perhaps matches TRBD1 (6 bases). The CDR3 covers 15 residues. In germline, CDR1 is SGHVS, CDR2 FQNEAQ. With 2 bases removed from V and 1 base from J, the gap between germline ends came to 8 bases. CDR3 in DNA: TGTGCCAGCAGCTTAAGGGGGATGAACACCGGGGAGCTGTTTTTT. Residues: CASSLRGMNTGELFF.

In its sample, this clone was seen once. The J gene is TRBJ2-1, the V gene TRBV30, with D tentatively TRBD2 (5 bases). CDR1 is GTSNPN, CDR2 SVGIG, per germline (reference sequence). V lost 5 bases to trimming and J lost 10 bases, with 12 bases between them. This CDR3 comprises 11 residues. The CDR3 reads CAWSRGDEQFF. The CDR3 DNA follows: TGTGCCTGGTCTCGGGGAGACGAGCAGTTCTTC.

Only a few counts were recorded for this clone. This rearrangement joins TRBV19 to TRBJ2-3; 9 bases map to TRBD1. CDR1 is LNHDA, CDR2 SQIVND, per germline (reference sequence). The CDR3 extends over 14 amino acids. V was pared by 6 bases and J by 6 bases, with 7 bases of the junction left unmatched. CDR3: CASSQTGGSDTQYF. CDR3 coding DNA: TGTGCCAGTAGCCAGACAGGGGGATCGGATACGCAGTATTTT. Full variable domain (remainder filled in from reference TRBV19 and TRBJ2-3): DGGITQSPKYLFRKEGQNVTLSCEQNLNHDAMYWYRQDPGQGLRLIYYSQIVNDFQKGDIAEGYSVSREKKESFPLTVTSAQKNPTAFYLCASSQTGGSDTQYFGPGTRLTVL.

The chain combines TRBV5-4 with TRBJ2-5, with TRBD2 matching over 11 bases. CDR3 length equals 15 residues. Germline values: CDR1 SGHNT, CDR2 YYREEE (reference sequence). The trim removed 3 bases at V and 2 bases at J, leaving 3 bases unmatched. The CDR3 sequence is CASSWTSGPQETQYF. The CDR3 coding sequence is TGTGCCAGCAGCTGGACTAGCGGGCCACAAGAGACCCAGTACTTC.

The chain employs TRBV7-9 and TRBJ1-4; the D is unclear. The CDR3 sequence is 13 residues long. V was clipped by 5 bases and J by 7 bases, with 11 bases between them. The germline CDR1 and CDR2 sequences are SEHNR and FQNEAQ (reference sequence). The CDR3: CASSDGMAEKLFF. The CDR3 DNA follows: TGTGCCAGCAGCGACGGCATGGCTGAAAAACTGTTTTTT.

The chain recombines TRBV19 with TRBJ1-2; TRBD1 might be the D (5 bases). Germline values: CDR1 LNHDA, CDR2 SQIVND (reference sequence). This CDR3 comprises 13 residues. V lost 3 bases to trimming and J lost 4 bases, with 9 bases between them. CDR3 in DNA: TGTGCCAGTAGTATTACGGGGGGCTATGGCTACACCTTC. Translating gives CASSITGGYGYTF.

The chain is built from TRBV7-8 and TRBJ1-1; a weak D match, TRBD1 (6 bases). Germline CDR1 SGHVS, CDR2 FQNEAQ. With 5 bases removed from V and 5 bases from J, the gap between germline ends came to 15 bases. CDR3 length equals 14 residues. CDR3: CASSPARGGTEAFF. The CDR3 DNA reads TGTGCCAGCAGCCCCGCGAGAGGGGGGACTGAAGCTTTCTTT.

This chain uses TRBV5-6 with TRBJ2-7; D gene ambiguous. Germline V gives CDR1 SGHDT, CDR2 YYEEEE. The V and J ends lost 1 base and 0 bases respectively, with 5 bases between them. This CDR3 contains 13 residues. CDR3 residues: CASSLPPSYEQYF. The CDR3 DNA reads as TGTGCCAGCAGCTTGCCTCCCTCCTACGAGCAGTACTTC. The full variable domain, its missing parts supplied by reference TRBV5-6 and TRBJ2-7, is DAGVTQSPTHLIKTRGQQVTLRCSPKSGHDTVSWYQQALGQGPQFIFQYYEEEERQRGNFPDRFSGHQFPNYSSELNVNALLLGDSALYLCASSLPPSYEQYFGPGTRLTVT.

This clone was recorded once. The sample has other DNA sequences that encode this CDR3 too. The chain combines TRBV6-5 with TRBJ1-1, with 8 nucleotides matching TRBD1. This CDR3 comprises 14 residues. V shed 4 bases and J 0 bases; nucleotides not matched to a gene: 1. Germline CDR1 reads MNHEY; CDR2 reads SVGAGI. In nucleotides, the CDR3 is TGTGCCAGCAGTTGGACAGGGATGAACACTGAAGCTTTCTTT. Protein: CASSWTGMNTEAFF.